Listed below are T cell receptor beta chains from one sample, sequenced in a study of shared clonotypes between healthy human individuals. Produced via immunoSEQ multiplex PCR; TCRdb's table is partial and in-frame only. The sample lists over a million clones, 95% to 97% seen once, with approximately 1.1% in the top ten. What was sequenced was naive CD4+ T cells sorted from blood. These receptors all stem from a man aged 25-45 years in good health. The CDR3 runs from the conserved cysteine through the conserved F or W. Fields, in order: J gene, V gene, CDR3 length, CDR3 protein.

TRBJ2-2,TRBV10-3,15,CAIQGTVANTGELFF
TRBJ1-4,TRBV7-3,15,CASSLQGAPNEKLFF
TRBJ1-3,TRBV7-9,16,CASSLRGRETAGTIYF
TRBJ1-1,TRBV13,12,CASSLGAVDASF
TRBJ2-3,TRBV18,16,CASSPLRSSSTDTQYF
TRBJ2-3,TRBV18,16,CASSSSGSGGTDTQYF
TRBJ2-5,TRBV9,15,CASSPRIGGQETQYF
TRBJ2-3,TRBV7-9,15,CASAPAGKSTDTQYF
TRBJ2-5,TRBV18,12,CASSSRRETQYF
TRBJ2-2,TRBV27,16,CASSLLAGGNHGELFF
TRBJ2-1,TRBV11-2,13,CAGSRGHYNEQFF
TRBJ1-4,TRBV29-1,13,CSVQRARNEKLFF
TRBJ2-1,TRBV7-8,16,CASSSLGLAGGAEQFF
TRBJ2-3,TRBV9,14,CASSVLSSTDTQYF
TRBJ2-5,TRBV4-1,15,CASSQLVGELETQYF
TRBJ2-7,TRBV7-2,14,CASSLLQASHEQYF
TRBJ2-1,TRBV28,12,CASSPFYNEQFF
TRBJ1-5,TRBV2,15,CASKAGTTGNQPQHF
TRBJ1-4,TRBV14,12,CASSRGRVGLFF
TRBJ1-1,TRBV7-9,14,CASSLLAGNTEAFF
TRBJ2-1,TRBV6-4,13,CASSLEADNEQFF
TRBJ2-2,TRBV7-2,17,CASSLDRDRAYFGELFF
TRBJ1-2,TRBV6-1,13,CASAVPGNYGYTF
TRBJ2-3,TRBV4-3,14,CASSPYLQGDTQYF
TRBJ1-1,TRBV5-1,14,CASSLGDSSTEAFF
TRBJ2-7,TRBV19,15,CASRLAGTLTYEQYF
TRBJ2-7,TRBV6-6,16,CASSPRRVAHSYEQYF
TRBJ1-3,TRBV27,16,CASSLKGPTSGNTIYF
TRBJ2-1,TRBV28,17,CASSSPGGSGLYNEQFF